The 21 T cell receptor beta chains below were found in one sample sequenced in a study of cytomegalovirus exposure and HLA in healthy donors. Researchers ran the PCR with 60 Vbeta and 13 Jbeta primers. Clones were read by immunoSEQ multiplex PCR, and TCRdb kept only the in-frame ones, dropping some. The specimen's table records about 52,000 clones. Sequencing was carried out using PBMCs. All receptors derive from an older woman in good health and CMV-seropositive.

The chain employs TRBV6-6 and TRBJ2-7; D ambiguous. CDR1 is MNHNY, CDR2 SVGAGI, per germline (reference sequence). V gave up 6 bases and J gave up 0 bases, with 6 bases separating them. The CDR3 length is 12 residues. The CDR3 loop is CASSPGSYEQYF. The CDR3 bases are TGTGCCAGCAGCCCCGGCTCCTACGAGCAGTACTTC.

The chain employs TRBV6-5 and TRBJ1-6; D is possibly TRBD1 (5 bases). The CDR3 runs 15 residues. The V gene's germline CDR1 is MNHEY and CDR2 SVGAGI. Between the trimmed V and J ends, which lost 8 bases and 9 bases, there was a span of 20 bases. The chain's CDR3 is CASQTGTGLLSPLHF. As DNA, the CDR3 is TGTGCCAGCCAAACAGGCACAGGTTTACTTTCACCCCTCCACTTT.

V usage is TRBV18 and J usage is TRBJ2-5; a weak D match, TRBD1 (6 bases). The CDR3 contains 13 residues. V lost 2 bases to trimming and J lost 4 bases, with 8 bases between them. Per germline, CDR1 KGHSH and CDR2 LQKENI. For the CDR3, the DNA is TGTGCCAGCTCACCAGGGGGCGGAGAGACCCAGTACTTC. Translating gives CASSPGGGETQYF.

The chain has TRBV2 and TRBJ2-3; 8 nucleotides agree with TRBD2. Germline assignment: CDR1 SNHLY and CDR2 FYNNEI. This CDR3 contains 13 residues. Trimming took 10 bases from V and 6 from J; bases not matched to a gene: 9. CDR3 coding DNA: TGTGCCACACACCGGGGGGGCGAGGATACGCAGTATTTT. This gives the protein CATHRGGEDTQYF.

This chain connects TRBV9 to TRBJ2-3; D not resolved. V was trimmed by 6 bases and J by 2 bases, leaving 16 bases between them. Germline CDR1 is SGDLS and CDR2 is YYNGEE. The CDR3 is 15 residues long. CDR3 sequence reads: CASTQGGQFTDTQYF. DNA for the CDR3: TGTGCCAGCACCCAAGGCGGCCAATTCACAGATACGCAGTATTTT. The variable domain in full, completed from reference TRBV9 and TRBJ2-3, reads DSGVTQTPKHLITATGQRVTLRCSPRSGDLSVYWYQQSLDQGLQFLIQYYNGEERAKGNILERFSAQQFPDLHSELNLSSLELGDSALYFCASTQGGQFTDTQYFGPGTRLTVL.

This chain links TRBV12-5 with TRBJ1-1; tentative D call: TRBD1 (5 bases). The ends were cut back, 6 bases at V and 4 bases at J, with 12 bases in the middle. Per the germline V gene, CDR1 is LGHNT and CDR2 is FRNRAP. This CDR3 region has 13 residues. The CDR3 loop reads CASGLGGSTEAFF. CDR3 in DNA: TGTGCTAGTGGCCTCGGGGGGAGCACTGAAGCTTTCTTT.

V usage is TRBV29-1 and J usage is TRBJ2-2; 9 bases line up with TRBD2. Germline V gives CDR1 SQVTM, CDR2 ANQGSEA. The V and J ends lost 7 bases and 7 bases, in that order; junction bases with no gene match: 13. The CDR3 extends over 15 amino acids. The CDR3, as DNA: TGCAGCGCCTCATTGGCTAGCGGGGCTAGCGGGGAGCTGTTTTTT. This codes for CSASLASGASGELFF.

The J gene is TRBJ1-1, the V gene TRBV6-5; D is uncertain. The germline V and J ends were trimmed by 4 bases and 8 bases, with 11 bases remaining between them. Germline CDR1 and CDR2: MNHEY and SVGAGI. This CDR3 is 12 amino acids long. CDR3 residues: CASSSVSGEAFF. CDR3 DNA sequence: TGTGCCAGCAGTTCAGTATCCGGGGAAGCTTTCTTT.

This chain joins TRBV19 and TRBJ2-7, with 10 bases matching TRBD1. This CDR3 comprises 12 residues. CDR1 is LNHDA, CDR2 SQIVND, per germline (reference sequence). After removal of 7 bases from V and 7 bases from J, the junction contained 4 bases not matched to a gene. CDR3 DNA: TGTGCCAGTACCCGGACAGGGGGTGAGCAGTACTTC. This gives the protein CASTRTGGEQYF.

About this clone: Other DNA sequences in this specimen translate into the identical CDR3. The chain carries TRBV5-1 and TRBJ2-3; no firm D call. CDR1 and CDR2 from the germline V gene are SGHRS and YFSETQ. V gave up 0 bases and J gave up 4 bases, with 6 bases separating them. This CDR3 spans 13 amino acids. CDR3 loop: CASSLERADTQYF. CDR3 bases: TGCGCCAGCAGCTTGGAACGCGCAGATACGCAGTATTTT.

The gene calls are TRBV2 and TRBJ2-7; 8 bases align to TRBD1. This CDR3 has 14 residues. The J segment lost 6 bases and the V segment lost 4 bases, leaving 8 bases of the junction unmatched. The V gene's germline CDR1 is SNHLY and CDR2 FYNNEI. The CDR3 nucleotides read TGTGCCAGCAGTGCGATACAGGGGGGAGGCGAGCAGTACTTC. This gives the protein CASSAIQGGGEQYF.

The chain couples TRBV29-1 to TRBJ1-2; D possibly corresponds to TRBD1 (5 bases). The germline V and J ends were trimmed by 6 bases and 7 bases, with 12 bases remaining between them. This CDR3 contains 11 residues. Germline V lookup: CDR1 SQVTM, CDR2 ANQGSEA. CDR3 coding DNA: TGCAGCGTCGGGGACTCAGGTGGCTACACCTTC. Its translation: CSVGDSGGYTF. The full variable domain, its missing parts supplied by reference TRBV29-1 and TRBJ1-2, is SAVISQKPSRDICQRGTSLTIQCQVDSQVTMMFWYRQQPGQSLTLIATANQGSEATYESGFVIDKFPISRPNLTFSTLTVSNMSPEDSSIYLCSVGDSGGYTFGSGTRLTVV.

The V call is TRBV5-6, the J call TRBJ1-2; a weak D match, TRBD1 (6 bases). Germline CDR1 reads SGHDT; CDR2 reads YYEEEE. The CDR3 loop spans 13 amino acids. V gave up 6 bases and J gave up 8 bases, with 17 bases separating them. For the CDR3, the DNA is TGTGCCAGCACCCGACAGGCCCCGGCGGGCTACACCTTC. Translation gives CASTRQAPAGYTF.

The chain combines TRBV28 with TRBJ2-1, with D possibly matching TRBD1 (6 bases). There are 15 residues in the CDR3. V dropped 8 bases and J dropped 0 bases, with 14 bases sitting between them. Germline CDR1 MDHEN, CDR2 SYDVKM. DNA of the CDR3: TGTGCCAGCTTTTCACAGGGAAGCTCCTACAATGAGCAGTTCTTC. The encoded protein is CASFSQGSSYNEQFF. The complete variable domain, with remaining parts taken from reference TRBV28 and TRBJ2-1, reads DVKVTQSSRYLVKRTGEKVFLECVQDMDHENMFWYRQDPGLGLRLIYFSYDVKMKEKGDIPEGYSVSREKKERFSLILESASTNQTSMYLCASFSQGSSYNEQFFGPGTRLTVL.

CDR3 sequence: CASSYGRNTEAFF. The CDR3 DNA follows: TGTGCCAGCAGTTATGGCAGAAACACTGAAGCTTTCTTT. This chain joins TRBV6-5 and TRBJ1-1, with D uncertain. V lost 3 bases, J lost 2 bases, and 7 bases lay in between. Germline V CDR1 and CDR2: MNHEY, SVGAGI. The CDR3 covers 13 residues.

The chain has TRBV18 and TRBJ1-4, with 7 bases fitting TRBD1. V lost 3 bases to trimming and J lost 3 bases; unmatched junction nucleotides: 7. The CDR3 loop spans 16 amino acids. Germline V lookup: CDR1 KGHSH, CDR2 LQKENI. This CDR3 is CASSPPNRGANEKLFF. CDR3 sequence (DNA): TGTGCCAGCTCACCCCCTAACAGGGGTGCTAATGAAAAACTGTTTTTT.

This CDR3 reads CASPAGRQYF. The CDR3 nucleotides read TGTGCCAGCCCCGCGGGAAGGCAGTACTTC. This chain joins TRBV6-5 and TRBJ2-7; maybe TRBD2 (6 bases). V gave up 8 bases and J gave up 9 bases, with 11 bases separating them. Germline-derived CDR1 and CDR2 are MNHEY and SVGAGI. This CDR3 is built from 10 residues.

The rearrangement uses TRBV18 and TRBJ2-7, with TRBD2 matching 14 bases. The CDR3 consists of 16 residues. Germline V gene data show CDR1 as KGHSH and CDR2 as LQKENI. V was pared by 5 bases and J by 2 bases, with 5 bases of the junction left unmatched. CDR3: CASSGLAGGSAYEQYF. The CDR3 nucleotides read TGTGCCAGCTCAGGACTAGCGGGGGGATCCGCCTACGAGCAGTACTTC.

The chain uses TRBV6-6 and TRBJ2-1; 12 nucleotides agree with TRBD2. The CDR3 has 14 residues. In germline, CDR1 is MNHNY, CDR2 SVGAGI (reference sequence). V gave up 7 bases and J gave up 7 bases; unmatched junction bases: 5. The CDR3 bases are TGTGCCAGCACTAGCGGGGGGGCCCGGAATGAGCAGTTCTTC. Its protein product is CASTSGGARNEQFF.

The V gene is TRBV19, the J gene TRBJ1-1, with D maybe TRBD1 (6 bases). V lost 9 bases, J lost 10 bases, and 12 bases lay in between. Germline CDR1 and CDR2: LNHDA and SQIVND (reference sequence). This CDR3 has 10 amino acids. CDR3 DNA: TGTGCCAGGGGCACAGGGCGAGCTTTCTTT. Its protein product is CARGTGRAFF.

With regard to this clone: At one boundary the junction diverges from the germline segment, which might be a read error. The chain joins TRBV5-8 to TRBJ2-1; maybe TRBD2 (5 bases). The germline V gene encodes CDR1 SGHTS and CDR2 YDEGEE. This CDR3 contains 14 residues. The CDR3 DNA is TGTGCCAGCAGCTTGGCTAGCTCCGACAATGAGCAGTTCTTC. The encoded protein is CASSLASSDNEQFF.